This TCR beta chain was found in a study of blood T cell repertoires in COVID-19. The wider study: From T cells, B-cell-depleted T cells, or PBMCs came the material, which was cDNA or gDNA.

Assay used: immunoSEQ multiplex PCR; TCRdb lists only in-frame clones, some missing. The table has roughly 300,000 clones, 87% seen once. The CDR3 totals 15 residues. Germline V gives CDR1 MNHEY, CDR2 SMNVEV (reference sequence). V shed 1 base and J shed 1 base, with 10 bases lying between them. The chain links TRBV27 to TRBJ1-1; the D is unclear. This TCR was sampled from a woman between 50 and 59 years old who had recovered from COVID-19. Sequencing was performed on peripheral blood. The CDR3 here is CASSLLGRRNTEAFF. The DNA of the CDR3 is TGTGCCAGCAGTTTATTGGGCAGACGGAACACTGAAGCTTTCTTT.